This note documents a single TCR beta chain sequence. Its specificity is not known. This sample was taken from a study of cytomegalovirus exposure and HLA in healthy donors. Broader study findings: The authors excluded some V segments, including TRBV6-2 and TRBV6-3, as indistinguishable.

The PCR made use of 60 Vbeta and 13 Jbeta primers. Produced via immunoSEQ multiplex PCR; TCRdb's table is partial and in-frame only. The sample includes 150,000 to 160,000 clones, 70% to 85% of them seen just once. The CDR3 contains 15 residues. Germline V gene data show CDR1 as SNHLY and CDR2 as FYNNEI. V gave up 6 bases and J gave up 1 base, with 15 bases separating them. The sequence came from a man younger than 45 in good health and CMV-seronegative. The sequenced sample was PBMCs. The chain recombines TRBV2 with TRBJ2-5; TRBD2 is a possible D gene (8 bases). The CDR3: CASRKGAGGQETQYF. Written as DNA, the CDR3 is TGTGCCAGCAGGAAGGGGGCGGGGGGCCAAGAGACCCAGTACTTC. Full variable domain (outside the CDR3, taken from reference TRBV2 and TRBJ2-5): EPEVTQTPSHQVTQMGQEVILRCVPISNHLYFYWYRQILGQKVEFLVSFYNNEISEKSEIFDDQFSVERPDGSNFTLKIRSTKLEDSAMYFCASRKGAGGQETQYFGPGTRLLVL.